This entry is about one T cell receptor (beta chain). Grouping used clinical history reported by participants in a survey and questionnaire. In the authors' methods: Estimation of nucleated cell counts was performed using reference gene primer amplification. Profiled with immunoSEQ multiplex PCR; TCRdb holds only in-frame clones, not every one. V, J and clone size are taken as reported in that table, and D and trimming were inferred from the DNA itself. The sample consists of about 270,000 clones, about nine tenths of them appearing once. The entry originates in a study of blood T cell repertoires in COVID-19. In the study overall: Whether acute or convalescent, the COVID-19 samples came from the United States, Italy and Spain. Sources were T cells, B-cell-depleted T cells, or PBMCs; the material itself was cDNA or gDNA.

There are 17 residues in the CDR3. Germline V gives CDR1 LNHDA, CDR2 SQIVND (reference sequence). V lost 6 bases, J lost 0 bases, and 18 bases lay in between. The chain couples TRBV19 to TRBJ2-1, with TRBD2 as a possible D gene (5 bases). This TCR was sampled from a woman aged 40 to 49 with acute COVID-19. What was sequenced was PBMCs or T cells enriched from blood (not recorded which). CDR3 amino acids: CASRSGTEGHSYNEQFF. The CDR3 coding sequence is TGTGCCAGTAGGAGCGGCACTGAGGGTCACTCCTACAATGAGCAGTTCTTC.